The 29 T cell receptor beta chains below all came from one sample that was sequenced in a study of T cell changes during pregnancy in multiple sclerosis. Profiling relied on immunoSEQ multiplex PCR, and the TCRdb table lists in-frame clones only, not all of them. Of some 49,000 clones in the sample, more than 85% were seen once. Sequences were derived from CD8+ T cells from peripheral blood mononuclear cells, sampled in the first trimester of pregnancy. These receptors all stem from a female donor with multiple sclerosis, enrolled in a pregnancy study.

In DNA, the CDR3 is TGTGCCAGTAGTCCCTTCGGGCAGGGAAGGGGGGAAGCTTTCTTT. This gives the protein CASSPFGQGRGEAFF. The chain carries TRBV19 and TRBJ1-1; a weak D match, TRBD1 (6 bases). Trimming removed 5 bases from V and 8 bases from J, with 21 bases in between. In germline, CDR1 is LNHDA, CDR2 SQIVND (reference sequence). The CDR3 has 15 amino acids. The full variable domain, rest sourced from reference TRBV19 and TRBJ1-1, is DGGITQSPKYLFRKEGQNVTLSCEQNLNHDAMYWYRQDPGQGLRLIYYSQIVNDFQKGDIAEGYSVSREKKESFPLTVTSAQKNPTAFYLCASSPFGQGRGEAFFGQGTRLTVV.

V gene TRBV19 combines with J gene TRBJ2-7; possibly TRBD2 for D (6 bases). CDR1 is LNHDA, CDR2 SQIVND, per germline (reference sequence). The V end was cut by 8 bases, the J end by 0 bases, with 11 bases between. The CDR3 is made up of 13 amino acids. The CDR3: CASGAGSSYEQYF. Here the CDR3 DNA reads TGTGCCAGTGGGGCGGGGAGCTCCTACGAGCAGTACTTC.

This chain connects TRBV14 to TRBJ1-4; D is possibly TRBD1 (6 bases). The ends were cut back, 1 base at V and 10 bases at J, with 22 bases in the middle. Germline V CDR1 and CDR2: SGHDN, FVKESK. The CDR3 has 17 amino acids. The CDR3 is CASSQGDVTGYHGKLFF. For the CDR3, the DNA is TGTGCCAGCAGCCAAGGGGACGTCACAGGGTACCATGGAAAACTGTTTTTT.

The chain's CDR3 is CASSDLRQVSYGYTF. CDR3 coding DNA: TGTGCCAGCAGTGACCTAAGACAGGTTAGCTATGGCTACACCTTC. V usage is TRBV6-1 and J usage is TRBJ1-2; possible D gene TRBD1, 6 bases. The CDR3 runs to 15 residues. V lost 3 bases to trimming and J lost 4 bases, with 15 bases between them. Germline CDR1 reads MNHNS; CDR2 reads SASEGT.

The CDR3 region is CASSPGWGGKNTEAFF. The CDR3, as DNA: TGTGCCAGCAGCCCCGGATGGGGGGGCAAGAACACTGAAGCTTTCTTT. The chain uses TRBV5-6 and TRBJ1-1, with TRBD1 as a possible D gene (6 bases). Germline assignment: CDR1 SGHDT and CDR2 YYEEEE. The CDR3 is made up of 16 amino acids. V was shortened by 4 bases and J by 1 base, with 17 bases between the two germline ends.

J is TRBJ1-5 and V is TRBV27, with a weak D call TRBD1 (6 bases). The V gene's germline CDR1 is MNHEY and CDR2 SMNVEV (reference sequence). This CDR3 is built from 13 residues. Trimming left V 11 bases short and J 4 bases short, with 15 bases between. CDR3 in DNA: TGTGCCGTGAGAGGGGGGGCAAATCAGCCCCAGCATTTT. As protein: CAVRGGANQPQHF.

J is TRBJ1-2 and V is TRBV30; 9 bases map to TRBD1. Germline trimming cut 3 bases from V and 7 bases from J; bases unmatched to any gene: 6. CDR1 and CDR2 from the germline V gene are GTSNPN and SVGIG (reference sequence). The CDR3 has 13 residues. CDR3 sequence reads: CAWSYTGGLGYTF. DNA of the CDR3: TGTGCCTGGAGCTATACAGGGGGCCTTGGCTACACCTTC.

This chain joins TRBV5-1 and TRBJ2-2; D perhaps matches TRBD1 (5 bases). CDR1 and CDR2 (germline): SGHRS, YFSETQ. The CDR3 is 14 residues long. The V end was cut by 0 bases, the J end by 5 bases, with 8 bases between. CDR3 protein: CASSLVYRTGELFF. DNA for the CDR3: TGCGCCAGCAGCTTGGTATACAGGACCGGGGAGCTGTTTTTT. Variable domain in full (rest from reference TRBV5-1 and TRBJ2-2): KAGVTQTPRYLIKTRGQQVTLSCSPISGHRSVSWYQQTPGQGLQFLFEYFSETQRNKGNFPGRFSGRQFSNSRSEMNVSTLELGDSALYLCASSLVYRTGELFFGEGSRLTVL.

This rearrangement joins TRBV9 to TRBJ1-3; D unclear. V gave up 4 bases and J gave up 0 bases, with 11 bases separating them. This CDR3 comprises 15 residues. CDR1 and CDR2 from the germline V gene are SGDLS and YYNGEE. The CDR3 protein is CASSPYVFSGNTIYF. In DNA form, the CDR3 reads TGTGCCAGCAGCCCCTACGTCTTCTCTGGAAACACCATATATTTT.

This clone has just a few counts. The sample holds other DNA sequences that translate to the same CDR3. The chain couples TRBV9 to TRBJ2-7, with 13 positions matching TRBD2. V lost 3 bases and J lost 4; bases outside the gene matches: 7. The CDR3 consists of 16 residues. From germline, CDR1 is SGDLS and CDR2 YYNGEE. In DNA form, the CDR3 reads TGTGCCAGCAGCGAGGGGGGGACTAGCGGGACGTACGAGCAGTACTTC. Its protein product is CASSEGGTSGTYEQYF.

The rearrangement joins TRBV27 to TRBJ2-1; 10 bases line up with TRBD1. Germline-derived CDR1 and CDR2 are MNHEY and SMNVEV (reference sequence). The junction had 14 bases not matched to a gene; V was cut back by 4 bases and J by 8 bases. There are 17 residues in the CDR3. The CDR3 here is CASSSIMTGGNWDEQFF. The CDR3 region has the DNA TGTGCCAGCAGTTCAATAATGACAGGGGGCAATTGGGATGAGCAGTTCTTC.

This clone was recorded only once. The gene calls are TRBV5-1 and TRBJ2-3; 7 bases agree with TRBD2. Trimming cost V 0 bases and J 0 bases; bases outside gene matches: 1. This CDR3 contains 15 residues. Per the germline V gene, CDR1 is SGHRS and CDR2 is YFSETQ. The CDR3 spells CASSLAAGSTDTQYF. For the CDR3, the DNA is TGCGCCAGCAGCTTGGCAGCGGGAAGCACAGATACGCAGTATTTT.

This chain connects TRBV28 to TRBJ2-3; TRBD2 agrees at 9 bases. Germline V gene data show CDR1 as MDHEN and CDR2 as SYDVKM. Trimming cost V 4 bases and J 5 bases; bases outside gene matches: 7. This CDR3 comprises 15 residues. CDR3 amino acids: CASSSLAGAIDTQYF. CDR3 nucleotides: TGTGCCAGCAGTTCCTTAGCGGGAGCAATAGATACGCAGTATTTT.

This chain uses TRBV27 with TRBJ2-2, with a weak D call TRBD2 (6 bases). The CDR3 totals 17 residues. Germline values: CDR1 MNHEY, CDR2 SMNVEV (reference sequence). Trimming cost V 6 bases and J 4 bases, with 21 bases left between them. The chain's CDR3 is CASRHLPQRVGTGELFF. The CDR3 nucleotides are TGTGCCAGCAGGCACTTACCCCAGCGGGTTGGCACCGGGGAGCTGTTTTTT.

This clone was recorded once. The V and J genes are TRBV27 and TRBJ1-1; D ambiguous. The CDR3 contains 12 residues. Trimming removed 5 bases from V and 1 base from J, with 5 bases in between. Germline CDR1 is MNHEY and CDR2 is SMNVEV (reference sequence). The CDR3 bases are TGTGCCAGCAGTAAACAGAACACTGAAGCTTTCTTT. Translated: CASSKQNTEAFF.

The gene calls are TRBV7-6 and TRBJ1-2, with D possibly matching TRBD1 (6 bases). Germline CDR1 is SGHVS and CDR2 is FNYEAQ. Trimming took 5 bases from V and 4 from J, leaving 11 bases between them. The CDR3 length is 13 residues. Here the CDR3 reads CASSPRGGYGYTF. The CDR3 DNA sequence: TGTGCCAGCAGCCCCAGGGGTGGCTATGGCTACACCTTC.

This clone appeared a single time. The chain employs TRBV7-2 and TRBJ2-5; possible D gene TRBD1, 6 bases. The V and J ends lost 5 bases and 2 bases respectively, with 18 bases between them. Germline loops: CDR1 SGHTA, CDR2 FQGNSA. CDR3 length equals 16 residues. The CDR3 DNA reads TGTGCCAGCAGCCCGTGGACAGCTAGCTCACAAGAGACCCAGTACTTC. Translating it yields CASSPWTASSQETQYF.

This chain uses TRBV2 with TRBJ1-5, with D hard to call. The V gene lost 8 bases and the J gene lost 3 bases, with 11 bases spanning the gap. Germline V gene sequence: CDR1 SNHLY, CDR2 FYNNEI. The CDR3 sequence is 13 residues long. CDR3 bases: TGTGCCAGCGCGAGTGGGCTCAATCAGCCCCAGCATTTT. As protein: CASASGLNQPQHF.

The V call is TRBV10-3, the J call TRBJ1-5; no clear D. The CDR3 is 13 amino acids. The V end was cut by 5 bases, the J end by 2 bases, with 7 bases between. Germline V gene lookup returns CDR1 ENHRY and CDR2 SYGVKD. The CDR3 nucleotides read TGTGCCATCAGTCGGGAAGGCAATCAGCCCCAGCATTTT. Translated: CAISREGNQPQHF.

CDR3 coding DNA: TGTGCCATCCCCTGGACAGGTTACTATGGCTACACCTTC. Translated: CAIPWTGYYGYTF. This sequence joins TRBV19 and TRBJ1-2; TRBD1 matches at 7 bases. There are 13 residues in the CDR3. From germline, CDR1 is LNHDA and CDR2 SQIVND (reference sequence). With 10 bases clipped from V and 3 bases from J, the junction kept 8 bases outside the gene matches.

The DNA for the CDR3 is TGCGCCAGCAGCATCGGGACAGGGGGCGCGGCGAACACTGAAGCTTTCTTT. This sequence encodes CASSIGTGGAANTEAFF. The genes are TRBV5-1 and TRBJ1-1; 12 positions agree with TRBD1. Germline assignment: CDR1 SGHRS and CDR2 YFSETQ. The CDR3 is 17 amino acids. V lost 4 bases and J lost 1; bases outside the gene matches: 8. Complete variable domain (other parts from reference TRBV5-1 and TRBJ1-1): KAGVTQTPRYLIKTRGQQVTLSCSPISGHRSVSWYQQTPGQGLQFLFEYFSETQRNKGNFPGRFSGRQFSNSRSEMNVSTLELGDSALYLCASSIGTGGAANTEAFFGQGTRLTVV.

This clone was counted a few times. The chain combines TRBV2 with TRBJ1-2; D gene uncertain. The CDR3 consists of 12 residues. Trimming took 6 bases from V and 9 from J, leaving 14 bases between them. Germline V gene lookup returns CDR1 SNHLY and CDR2 FYNNEI. The CDR3 region has the DNA TGTGCCAGCAGGGAGTCTAAGGAAAGCTACACCTTC. Residues: CASRESKESYTF.

This rearrangement joins TRBV7-6 to TRBJ2-3; perhaps TRBD1 as D (6 bases). Trimming left V 1 base short and J 0 bases short, with 11 bases between. This CDR3 is built from 16 residues. The germline CDR1 and CDR2 sequences are SGHVS and FNYEAQ. The CDR3 here is CASSLDRVTSTDTQYF. The CDR3 DNA is TGTGCCAGCAGCTTAGACAGGGTCACCAGCACAGATACGCAGTATTTT.

This chain uses TRBV11-1 with TRBJ2-5, with 7 bases aligning to TRBD2. CDR1 SGHAT and CDR2 FQDESV come from the germline V gene (reference sequence). CDR3 length: 15 amino acids. Trimming cost V 5 bases and J 3 bases; bases outside gene matches: 9. The CDR3 region is CASSNIYGLEETQYF. The DNA for the CDR3 is TGTGCCAGCAGCAACATCTACGGACTAGAAGAGACCCAGTACTTC.

V is TRBV7-2 and J is TRBJ2-5; 7 bases are a match to TRBD1. Germline CDR1 SGHTA, CDR2 FQGNSA. V was pared by 4 bases and J by 5 bases, with 10 bases of the junction left unmatched. The CDR3 is made up of 15 amino acids. CDR3 protein: CASSSYPDRRETQYF. CDR3 sequence (DNA): TGTGCCAGCAGCTCTTACCCGGACAGGCGCGAGACCCAGTACTTC.

The chain employs TRBV9 and TRBJ1-1; no definite D call. Per the germline V gene, CDR1 is SGDLS and CDR2 is YYNGEE. The CDR3 spans 19 residues. V was shortened by 3 bases and J by 5 bases, with 29 bases between the two germline ends. The DNA for the CDR3 is TGTGCCAGCAGCGGTAGTAGGGATACCCTGGGCGGCCGGGGAACTGAAGCTTTCTTT. This encodes CASSGSRDTLGGRGTEAFF.

The rearrangement joins TRBV6-4 to TRBJ2-3; 7 bases map to TRBD2. The germline gives CDR1 MRHNA, CDR2 SNTAGT. This CDR3 has 16 amino acids. The J segment lost 8 bases and the V segment lost 5 bases, leaving 16 bases of the junction unmatched. The CDR3 DNA sequence: TGTGCCAGCAGTTCGGAGATGGGGCGGGAGTTGGTTACGCAGTATTTT. It specifies CASSSEMGRELVTQYF.

The chain carries TRBV27 and TRBJ2-2; a weak D match, TRBD1 (5 bases). The CDR3 has 14 amino acids. Germline CDR1 and CDR2: MNHEY and SMNVEV (reference sequence). V gave up 6 bases and J gave up 3 bases, with 11 bases separating them. This CDR3 reads CASRQGTHTGELFF. The DNA of the CDR3 is TGTGCCAGCAGGCAGGGTACGCACACCGGGGAGCTGTTTTTT.

The V and J genes are TRBV28 and TRBJ1-1, with TRBD1 as a possible D gene (5 bases). V was clipped by 2 bases and J by 0 bases, with 19 bases between them. There are 18 residues in the CDR3. The germline gives CDR1 MDHEN, CDR2 SYDVKM. The CDR3 DNA sequence: TGTGCCAGCAGTTTAACCTCGGGGGAGGGGCGGATGAACACTGAAGCTTTCTTT. Translation: CASSLTSGEGRMNTEAFF. Using reference TRBV28 and TRBJ1-1 for the parts outside the CDR3, the full variable domain is DVKVTQSSRYLVKRTGEKVFLECVQDMDHENMFWYRQDPGLGLRLIYFSYDVKMKEKGDIPEGYSVSREKKERFSLILESASTNQTSMYLCASSLTSGEGRMNTEAFFGQGTRLTVV.